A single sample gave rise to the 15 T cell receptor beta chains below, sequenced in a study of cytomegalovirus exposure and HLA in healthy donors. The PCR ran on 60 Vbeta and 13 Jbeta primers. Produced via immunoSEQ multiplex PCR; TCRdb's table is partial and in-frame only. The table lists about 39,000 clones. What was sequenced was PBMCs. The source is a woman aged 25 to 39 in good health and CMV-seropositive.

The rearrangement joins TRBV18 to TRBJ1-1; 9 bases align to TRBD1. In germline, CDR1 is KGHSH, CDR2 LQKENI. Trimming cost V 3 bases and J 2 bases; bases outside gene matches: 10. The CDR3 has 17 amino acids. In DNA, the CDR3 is TGTGCCAGCTCACCCCCGGGACAGGGAGACATTAACACTGAAGCTTTCTTT. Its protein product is CASSPPGQGDINTEAFF.

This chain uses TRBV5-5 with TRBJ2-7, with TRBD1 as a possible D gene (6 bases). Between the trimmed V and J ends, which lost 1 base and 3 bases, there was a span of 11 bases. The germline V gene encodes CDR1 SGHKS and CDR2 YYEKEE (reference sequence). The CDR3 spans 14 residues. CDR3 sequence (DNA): TGTGCCAGCAGCTTGTTGACAGGAGTCTACGAGCAGTACTTC. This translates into CASSLLTGVYEQYF.

CDR3 region: CASSQDWGQLSTDTQYF. CDR3 nucleotide sequence: TGTGCCAGCAGCCAAGATTGGGGCCAATTAAGCACAGATACGCAGTATTTT. The rearrangement links TRBV14 to TRBJ2-3; weak D call: TRBD1 (5 bases). CDR3 length: 17 residues. The germline V and J ends were trimmed by 0 bases and 0 bases, with 13 bases remaining between them. CDR1 is SGHDN, CDR2 FVKESK, per germline.

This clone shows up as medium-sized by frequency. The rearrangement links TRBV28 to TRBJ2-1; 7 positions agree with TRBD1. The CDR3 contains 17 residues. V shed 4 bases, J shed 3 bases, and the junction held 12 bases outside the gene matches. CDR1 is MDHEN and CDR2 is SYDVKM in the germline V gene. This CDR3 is CASSSLVRDSSYNEQFF. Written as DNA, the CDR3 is TGTGCCAGCAGTTCCCTAGTTCGGGACAGCAGCTACAATGAGCAGTTCTTC.

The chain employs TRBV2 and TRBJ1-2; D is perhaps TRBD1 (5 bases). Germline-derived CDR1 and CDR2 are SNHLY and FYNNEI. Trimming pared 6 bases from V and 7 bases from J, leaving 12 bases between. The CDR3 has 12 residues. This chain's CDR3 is CASRDLTAGYTF. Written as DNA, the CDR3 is TGTGCCAGCAGAGACTTGACAGCTGGCTACACCTTC. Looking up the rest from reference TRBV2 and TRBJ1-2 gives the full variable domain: EPEVTQTPSHQVTQMGQEVILRCVPISNHLYFYWYRQILGQKVEFLVSFYNNEISEKSEIFDDQFSVERPDGSNFTLKIRSTKLEDSAMYFCASRDLTAGYTFGSGTRLTVV.

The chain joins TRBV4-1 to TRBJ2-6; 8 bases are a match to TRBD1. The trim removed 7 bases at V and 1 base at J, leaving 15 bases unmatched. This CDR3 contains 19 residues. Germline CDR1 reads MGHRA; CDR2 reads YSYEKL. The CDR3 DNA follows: TGCGCCAGCACGTCGGTTAGAGACAGGGGCAGATCTGGGGCCAACGTCCTGACTTTC. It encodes CASTSVRDRGRSGANVLTF.

CDR3 sequence: CASSSTGWGEAFF. DNA of the CDR3: TGTGCCAGCAGCTCAACAGGGTGGGGTGAAGCTTTCTTT. This chain links TRBV7-9 with TRBJ1-1, with D tentatively TRBD1 (6 bases). The length of the CDR3 is 13 residues. CDR1 and CDR2 (germline): SEHNR, FQNEAQ (reference sequence). Trimming took off 4 bases at V and 7 bases at J, with 13 bases between the two ends.

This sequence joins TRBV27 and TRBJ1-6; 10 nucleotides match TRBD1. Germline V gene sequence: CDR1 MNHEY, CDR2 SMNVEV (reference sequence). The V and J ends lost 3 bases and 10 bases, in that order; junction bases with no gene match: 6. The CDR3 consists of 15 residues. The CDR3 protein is CASSFRDRGGSPLHF. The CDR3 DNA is TGTGCCAGCAGTTTCCGGGACAGGGGAGGCTCACCCCTCCACTTT.

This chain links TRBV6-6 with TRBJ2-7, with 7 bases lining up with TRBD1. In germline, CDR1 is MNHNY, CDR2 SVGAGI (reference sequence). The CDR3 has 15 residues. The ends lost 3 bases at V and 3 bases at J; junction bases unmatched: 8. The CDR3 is CASSYSTGTFYEQYF. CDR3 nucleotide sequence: TGTGCCAGCAGTTATTCGACAGGGACGTTCTACGAGCAGTACTTC.

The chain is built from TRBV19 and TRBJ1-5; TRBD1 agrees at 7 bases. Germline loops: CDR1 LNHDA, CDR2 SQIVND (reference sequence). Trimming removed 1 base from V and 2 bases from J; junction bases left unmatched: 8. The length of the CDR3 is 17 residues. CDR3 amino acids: CASSIVITGDGNQPQHF. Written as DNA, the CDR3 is TGTGCCAGTAGTATAGTTATTACAGGGGACGGCAATCAGCCCCAGCATTTT. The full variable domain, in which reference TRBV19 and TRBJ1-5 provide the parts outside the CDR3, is DGGITQSPKYLFRKEGQNVTLSCEQNLNHDAMYWYRQDPGQGLRLIYYSQIVNDFQKGDIAEGYSVSREKKESFPLTVTSAQKNPTAFYLCASSIVITGDGNQPQHFGDGTRLSIL.

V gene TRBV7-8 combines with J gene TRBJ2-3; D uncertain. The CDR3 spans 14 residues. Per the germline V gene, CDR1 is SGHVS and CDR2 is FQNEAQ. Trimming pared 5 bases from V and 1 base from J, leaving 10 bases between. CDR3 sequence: CASSPRVRTDTQYF. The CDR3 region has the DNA TGTGCCAGCAGCCCCCGGGTGCGCACAGATACGCAGTATTTT.

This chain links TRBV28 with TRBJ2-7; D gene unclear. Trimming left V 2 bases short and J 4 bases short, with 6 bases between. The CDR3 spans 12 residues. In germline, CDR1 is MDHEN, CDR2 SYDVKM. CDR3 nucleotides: TGTGCCAGCAGTTTAGTCGCGTACGAGCAGTACTTC. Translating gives CASSLVAYEQYF. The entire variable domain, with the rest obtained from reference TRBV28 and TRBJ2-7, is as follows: DVKVTQSSRYLVKRTGEKVFLECVQDMDHENMFWYRQDPGLGLRLIYFSYDVKMKEKGDIPEGYSVSREKKERFSLILESASTNQTSMYLCASSLVAYEQYFGPGTRLTVT.

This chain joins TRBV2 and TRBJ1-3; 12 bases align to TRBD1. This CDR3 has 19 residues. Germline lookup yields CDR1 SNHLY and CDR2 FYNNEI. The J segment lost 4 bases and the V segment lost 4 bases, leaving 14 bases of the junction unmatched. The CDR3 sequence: CASSVTGTGGLGSGNTIYF. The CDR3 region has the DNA TGTGCCAGCAGTGTAACCGGGACAGGGGGCTTGGGGTCCGGAAACACCATATATTTT.

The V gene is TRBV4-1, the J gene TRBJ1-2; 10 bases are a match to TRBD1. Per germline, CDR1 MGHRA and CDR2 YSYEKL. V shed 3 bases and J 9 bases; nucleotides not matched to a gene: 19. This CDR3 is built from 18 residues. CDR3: CASSHTLARDRGRGSYTF. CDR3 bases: TGCGCCAGCAGCCACACCCTAGCCCGGGACAGGGGCCGCGGGAGCTACACCTTC.

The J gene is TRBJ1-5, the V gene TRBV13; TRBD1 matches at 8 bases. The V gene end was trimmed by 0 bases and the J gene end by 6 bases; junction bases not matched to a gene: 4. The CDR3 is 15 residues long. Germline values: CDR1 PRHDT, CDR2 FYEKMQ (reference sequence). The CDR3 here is CASSLGDRDGQPQHF. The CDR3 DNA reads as TGTGCCAGCAGCTTAGGGGACAGGGACGGTCAGCCCCAGCATTTT. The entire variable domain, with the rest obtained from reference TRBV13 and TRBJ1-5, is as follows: AAGVIQSPRHLIKEKRETATLKCYPIPRHDTVYWYQQGPGQDPQFLISFYEKMQSDKGSIPDRFSAQQFSDYHSELNMSSLELGDSALYFCASSLGDRDGQPQHFGDGTRLSIL.